This paragraph covers one T cell receptor (beta chain) sequence. This sample is part of a study of blood T cell repertoires in COVID-19. Study summary: Samples taken during acute and convalescent COVID-19 were collected in the United States, Italy and Spain. PBMCs, B-cell-depleted T cells, or T cells were the source of the cDNA or gDNA that made up the material.

Germline assignment: CDR1 SGHRS and CDR2 YFSETQ. This CDR3 contains 13 residues. Trimming removed 3 bases from V and 2 bases from J, with 6 bases in between. Under the authors' procedure: Reference gene primer amplification yielded estimated nucleated cell counts. Sequencing used immunoSEQ multiplex PCR; TCRdb keeps in-frame clones, though not all of them. V, J and clone size reflect that table, while D and trimming were determined from the DNA. The table has about 100,000 clones, about four fifths seen once; the top ten hold around 4.3%. The source material was peripheral blood. The V and J genes are TRBV5-1 and TRBJ1-3, with TRBD1 as a possible D gene (5 bases). This clonotype was obtained from a human donor in a cohort sampled during active COVID-19. DNA for the CDR3: TGCGCCAGCAGCTCGACAGCTGGAAACACCATATATTTT. It is translated as CASSSTAGNTIYF.